This T cell receptor (beta chain) was captured in a study of blood T cell repertoires in COVID-19. CDR1 and CDR2 (germline): KGHSH, LQKENI. The CDR3 contains 15 residues. The V segment lost 3 bases and the J segment 4 bases; nucleotides outside the gene matches: 3. The study assigned cohorts using participant-reported clinical history. Repertoires were generated with immunoSEQ multiplex PCR, while TCRdb's copy carries only in-frame clones and drops some. The repertoire consists of around 190,000 clones, with about nine tenths occurring once and the leading ten covering approximately 9%. Source material: PBMCs or T cells enriched from blood (not recorded which). The chain employs TRBV18 and TRBJ2-3; 11 bases agree with TRBD2. This sequence originates from a woman under 30 who had recovered from COVID-19. CDR3 amino acids: CASSPTSGEADTQYF. As DNA, the CDR3 is TGTGCCAGCTCACCGACTAGCGGGGAAGCAGATACGCAGTATTTT.